This T cell receptor beta chain was identified in a study of T cell responses to AZD1222 COVID-19 vaccine. Trimming removed 1 base from V and 1 base from J; junction bases left unmatched: 5. This CDR3 is 18 amino acids long. The germline V gene encodes CDR1 SGHVS and CDR2 FQNEAQ. The study's findings and limits: Spike-specific TCR breadth and depth were elevated following two AZD1222 doses.

The method was immunoSEQ multiplex PCR; TCRdb's version includes in-frame clones alone and lacks a portion of them. The sample lists about 130,000 clones; about 93% were seen once. As for this clone: Its antigen is undetermined.

The chain is built from TRBV7-8 and TRBJ2-1; 12 bases agree with TRBD2. Specimen: peripheral blood, collected on day 0 of AZD1222 vaccination. The sequence was collected from an adult in good health. Written as DNA, the CDR3 is TGTGCCAGCAGCTTAGTATCTAGCGGGGGGGGATCCTACAATGAGCAGTTCTTC. Translated, it gives CASSLVSSGGGSYNEQFF.